Listed below are T cell receptor beta chains from one sample, sequenced in a study of blood T cell repertoires in COVID-19. Sequenced by immunoSEQ multiplex PCR; TCRdb stores in-frame clones only, minus some. The top ten hold less than 4% of the sample, which has 140,000 or so clones, 85% to 90% seen once. The sample was peripheral blood. The receptors here all came from a woman aged 55-69 years with active COVID-19. Each CDR3 is given with its conserved first and last residue. Each record gives: D gene, J gene, clone size, V gene, CDR3 DNA, CDR3 protein. The D gene is left open where the match is weak. Size is omitted from some rows. Given values are once, few, many or a class for expanded clones.

TRBD2,TRBJ2-1,.,TRBV7-2,TGTGCCAGCAGCTTAGTAGCGGGGCGGGGGTACAATGAGCAGTTCTTC,CASSLVAGRGYNEQFF
TRBD2,TRBJ2-1,.,TRBV28,TGTGCCAGCAGTAATCCCGGGACTAGCGGCAATGAGCAGTTCTTC,CASSNPGTSGNEQFF
.,TRBJ2-7,.,TRBV5-4,TGTGCCAGCAGCTTGCTTTGGTTGAGGGTAGATTATAACTACGAGCAGTACTTC,CASSLLWLRVDYNYEQYF
TRBD1,TRBJ2-7,.,TRBV6-2/TRBV6-3,TGTGCCAGCAGTTTGGGAGACAGGGTCTACGAGCAGTACTTC,CASSLGDRVYEQYF
TRBD1,TRBJ1-1,once,TRBV20-1,TGCAGTGCTAGTTTCCAGGGGGACACTGAAGCTTTCTTT,CSASFQGDTEAFF
TRBD1,TRBJ1-2,once,TRBV9,TGTGCCAGCAGCCCAACAGGGGGGTCGAACTATGGCTACACCTTC,CASSPTGGSNYGYTF
.,TRBJ1-6,.,TRBV10-3,TGTGCCATCAGTGGACAGCATTCAGGTTCACCCCTCCACTTT,CAISGQHSGSPLHF
.,TRBJ2-4,.,TRBV18,TGTGCCAGCTCACCACCGAACGCGGCATTAGCCAAAAACATTCAGTACTTC,CASSPPNAALAKNIQYF
.,TRBJ2-7,.,TRBV7-2,TGTGCCAGCAGCGAACCCCGGGACTCAAGCTCCTACGAGCAGTACTTC,CASSEPRDSSSYEQYF
TRBD1,TRBJ2-7,.,TRBV15,TGTGCCACCAGCAGAGGGGGACAGGACTACGAGCAGTACTTC,CATSRGGQDYEQYF
TRBD2,TRBJ2-2,.,TRBV5-1,TGCGCCAGCAGCGGAACTAGCGGGGGCACCGGGGAGCTGTTTTTT,CASSGTSGGTGELFF
.,TRBJ2-1,once,TRBV24-1,TGTGCCACCAGAGTATCGTCCGGGTTTGGGACGGGGGTCTTCAATGAGCAGTTCTTC,CATRVSSGFGTGVFNEQFF
.,TRBJ2-7,.,TRBV18,TGTGCCAGCTCACCCCCCGGGAGCTCCTACGAGCAGTACTTC,CASSPPGSSYEQYF
TRBD1,TRBJ2-7,once,TRBV15,TGTGCCACCAGTCAATATGACAGGGGAACGGGGGAGCAGTACTTC,CATSQYDRGTGEQYF
TRBD1,TRBJ1-1,.,TRBV29-1,TGCAGCGCCACGTGGGGACAGCCAAACACTGAAGCTTTCTTT,CSATWGQPNTEAFF
TRBD1,TRBJ1-6,.,TRBV6-2/TRBV6-3,TGTGCCAGCAGCCCACAGGGGATTGATTCACCCCTCCACTTT,CASSPQGIDSPLHF
.,TRBJ2-3,.,TRBV28,TGTGCCAGCAACGAGGGCGGGAGCACAGATACGCAGTATTTT,CASNEGGSTDTQYF
.,TRBJ2-3,.,TRBV12-3/TRBV12-4,TGTGCCAGCCTAAAGGGGTGGACAGATACGCAGTATTTT,CASLKGWTDTQYF
TRBD1,TRBJ2-7,.,TRBV27,TGTGCCAGCAGTTACTCCGGGACAGGGGTAAACGAGCAGTACTTC,CASSYSGTGVNEQYF
.,TRBJ2-1,.,TRBV12-5,TGTGCTAGTGGTTTGTCGGAGCAGGACCCCCGTAGCGATGAGCAGTTCTTC,CASGLSEQDPRSDEQFF
TRBD2,TRBJ2-7,.,TRBV4-1,TGCGCCAGCAGTTGGCGGGAGGACGGGTCCTACGAGCAGTACTTC,CASSWREDGSYEQYF
TRBD1,TRBJ2-7,once,TRBV6-2/TRBV6-3,TGTGCCAGCAGTTACTCGAGCACAGGGGGAAGATACGAGCAGTACTTC,CASSYSSTGGRYEQYF
TRBD1,TRBJ2-2,.,TRBV28,TGTGCCAGCAGTACGGGACAGGGTAGTACCGGGGAGCTGTTTTTT,CASSTGQGSTGELFF
.,TRBJ1-5,.,TRBV18,TGTGCCAGCTCACCACTAGACAATCAGCCCCAGCATTTT,CASSPLDNQPQHF
.,TRBJ2-3,once,TRBV7-7,TGTGCCAGCAGCCCAATTGGGGGGGGCCACACAGATACGCAGTATTTT,CASSPIGGGHTDTQYF
TRBD1,TRBJ1-2,.,TRBV28,TGTGCCAGCAGAGAATTTAGCCCCGAGGGACAGGCATATGGCTACACCTTC,CASREFSPEGQAYGYTF
.,TRBJ1-2,.,TRBV2,TGTGCCAGCAGTGAACAGGGCCTTGGCTATGGCTACACCTTC,CASSEQGLGYGYTF
TRBD2,TRBJ2-5,.,TRBV27,TGTGCCAGCAGACGGACTAGCGGGAGTTATGGTGGGGGCCAAGAGACCCAGTACTTC,CASRRTSGSYGGGQETQYF
.,TRBJ2-5,.,TRBV11-3,TGTGCCAGCAGCTCTACATGGGCTGGGACCCAGTACTTC,CASSSTWAGTQYF